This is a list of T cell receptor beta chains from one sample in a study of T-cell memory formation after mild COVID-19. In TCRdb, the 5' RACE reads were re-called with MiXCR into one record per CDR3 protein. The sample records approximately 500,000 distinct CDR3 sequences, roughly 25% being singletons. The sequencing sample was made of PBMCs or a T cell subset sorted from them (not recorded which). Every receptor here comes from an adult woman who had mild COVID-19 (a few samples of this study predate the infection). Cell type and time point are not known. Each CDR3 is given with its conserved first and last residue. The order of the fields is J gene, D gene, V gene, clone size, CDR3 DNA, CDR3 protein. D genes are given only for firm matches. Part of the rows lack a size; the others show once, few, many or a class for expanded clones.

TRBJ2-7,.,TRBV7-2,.,TGTGCCAGCAGCTTAGGAGTCAGAGACTACGAGCAGTACTTC,CASSLGVRDYEQYF
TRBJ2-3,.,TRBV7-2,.,TGTGCCAGCAGCTTAAACGGATACACAGATACGCAGTATTTT,CASSLNGYTDTQYF
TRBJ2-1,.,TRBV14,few,TGTGCCAGCAGCCAAGGAAGGGCAGGAATGGGTGAGCAGTTCTTC,CASSQGRAGMGEQFF
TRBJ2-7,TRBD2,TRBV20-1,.,TGCAGTGCTAGCCCTAGCGGGGGGAGGGAGCAGTACTTC,CSASPSGGREQYF
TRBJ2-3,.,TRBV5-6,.,TGTGCCAGCAGCTTTGGCGGGACGCAAGCAGATACGCAGTATTTT,CASSFGGTQADTQYF
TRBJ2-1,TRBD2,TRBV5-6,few,TGTGCCAGCAGCCGTACGACTAGCGGGCTATACAATGAGCAGTTCTTC,CASSRTTSGLYNEQFF
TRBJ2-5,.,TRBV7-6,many,TGTGCCAGCAGGTCAAGTCCTGGCCTCCAAGAGACCCAGTACTTC,CASRSSPGLQETQYF
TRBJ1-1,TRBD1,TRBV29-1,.,TGCAGCGTGACGACAGGGATGAACACTGAAGCTTTCTTT,CSVTTGMNTEAFF
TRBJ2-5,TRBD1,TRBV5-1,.,TGCGCCAGCAGCCACAGGACAGGGGATGAGACCCAGTACTTC,CASSHRTGDETQYF
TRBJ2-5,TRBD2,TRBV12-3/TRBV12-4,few,TGTGCCAGCAGAAAAGCTAGCGGGGGCCTCCCTCGAGAGACCCAGTACTTC,CASRKASGGLPRETQYF
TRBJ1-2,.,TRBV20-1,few,TGCAGTGCTAGAGACCAGGGACATGGCTACACCTTC,CSARDQGHGYTF
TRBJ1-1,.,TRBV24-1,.,TGTGCCACCAGTAATCCGGGGACTGAAGCTTTCTTT,CATSNPGTEAFF
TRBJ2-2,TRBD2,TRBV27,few,TGTGCCAGCAGGCCGGGGGGGCAGGTCACCGGGGAGCTGTTTTTT,CASRPGGQVTGELFF
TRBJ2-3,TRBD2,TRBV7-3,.,TGTGCCAGCAGCCAGGCGGGAGAAGCGCAGTATTTT,CASSQAGEAQYF
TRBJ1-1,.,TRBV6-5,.,TGTGCCAGCAGTTCCGACAGCTTACCGGGAGGCACTGAAGCTTTCTTT,CASSSDSLPGGTEAFF
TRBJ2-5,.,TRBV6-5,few,TGTGCCAGCAGTGAAGGAGGGGCCCTCCAAGAGACCCAGTACTTC,CASSEGGALQETQYF
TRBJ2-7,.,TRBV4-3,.,TGCGCCAGCAGCCAAGAAAGTGAGGTAGGGATCTACGAGCAGTACTTC,CASSQESEVGIYEQYF
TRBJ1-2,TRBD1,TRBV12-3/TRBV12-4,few,TGTGCCAGCAGTATTGCGGGGGACAGGTATTATGGCTACACCTTC,CASSIAGDRYYGYTF
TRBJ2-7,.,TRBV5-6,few,TGTGCCAGCAGCTTGGCGGCGGGGGAGCAGTACTTC,CASSLAAGEQYF
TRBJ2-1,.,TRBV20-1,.,TGCAGTGCTAGTCCGAGCCAGAGCTCCTACAATGAGCAGTTCTTC,CSASPSQSSYNEQFF
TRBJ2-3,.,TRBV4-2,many,TGTGCCAGCAGCCAAGAAATGGGGGAATTAGACGTACCAGATACGCAGTATTTT,CASSQEMGELDVPDTQYF
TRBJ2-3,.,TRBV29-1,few,TGCAGCGTAATCCTTGGCACAGATACGCAGTATTTT,CSVILGTDTQYF
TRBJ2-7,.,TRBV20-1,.,TGCAGTGCTAGAGGACAGGTTTACGAGCAGTACTTC,CSARGQVYEQYF
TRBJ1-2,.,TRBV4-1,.,TGCGCCAGCAGCCAAGATCCGGGGAACTATGGCTACACCTTC,CASSQDPGNYGYTF
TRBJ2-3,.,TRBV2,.,TGTGCCAGCAGGGCGACTAGGGCGGATACGCAGTATTTT,CASRATRADTQYF
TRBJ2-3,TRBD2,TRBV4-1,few,TGCGCCAGCAGCCAAGGCTTTCTAGCGGGGCGCACAGATACGCAGTATTTT,CASSQGFLAGRTDTQYF
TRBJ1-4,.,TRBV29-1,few,TGCAGCGTTCCCGCCGGGGCCACTAATGAAAAACTGTTTTTT,CSVPAGATNEKLFF
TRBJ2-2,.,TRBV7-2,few,TGTGCCAGCAGCCCCAAAGGGACCGGGGAGCTGTTTTTT,CASSPKGTGELFF
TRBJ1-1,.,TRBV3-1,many,TGTGCCAGCAGCCAAGATGCAGTGCCGAACACTGAAGCTTTCTTT,CASSQDAVPNTEAFF
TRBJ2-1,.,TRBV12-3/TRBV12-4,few,TGTGCCAGCAGTCCAGGGCCCACCCGCGATGAGCAGTTCTTC,CASSPGPTRDEQFF
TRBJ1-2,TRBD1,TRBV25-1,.,TGTGCCAGCAGGCGGGACAGCAACTATGGCTACACCTTC,CASRRDSNYGYTF
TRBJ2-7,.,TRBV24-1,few,TGTGCCACCAGTGCACGGGGGAGCTATTTTGGGCAGTACTTC,CATSARGSYFGQYF
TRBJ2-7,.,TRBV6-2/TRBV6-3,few,TGTGCCAGCAGTTACTTCGTGTCGGGCTACGAGCAGTACTTC,CASSYFVSGYEQYF
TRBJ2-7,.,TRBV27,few,TGTGCCAGCAGTTCCTCAGGGGAGCAGTACTTC,CASSSSGEQYF